This passage covers 7 T cell receptor beta chains from one sample sequenced in a study of blood T cell repertoires in COVID-19. Clones were read by immunoSEQ multiplex PCR, and TCRdb kept only the in-frame ones, dropping some. Among roughly 200,000 clones listed, 83% were seen once. The sample consisted of peripheral blood. The receptors stem from a woman aged 25 to 39 with COVID-19, enrolled during active disease.

The V gene is TRBV11-2, the J gene TRBJ1-3, with TRBD1 as a possible D gene (6 bases). This CDR3 spans 16 amino acids. The germline CDR1 and CDR2 sequences are SGHAT and FQNNGV. The germline V and J ends were trimmed by 3 bases and 3 bases, with 15 bases remaining between them. CDR3 amino acids: CASSLVSGGLGNTIYF. CDR3 sequence (DNA): TGTGCCAGCAGCTTGGTCTCGGGGGGGCTTGGAAACACCATATATTTT.

The CDR3 region is CASSPRESTGGWSYGYTF. In nucleotides, the CDR3 is TGCGCCAGCAGCCCCCGGGAGAGTACAGGGGGCTGGAGCTATGGCTACACCTTC. This sequence joins TRBV4-3 and TRBJ1-2; the match to TRBD1 covers 9 bases. J was trimmed by 4 bases and V by 4 bases; bases with no gene match: 16. The germline V gene has CDR1 LGHNA and CDR2 YSLEER. The CDR3 consists of 18 residues.

The chain combines TRBV4-3 with TRBJ1-1; D may be TRBD1 (5 bases). CDR1 and CDR2 (germline): LGHNA, YSLEER. The CDR3 contains 16 residues. Trimming stripped 0 bases from V and 0 bases from J, with 11 bases between. The CDR3: CASSQEGGGMNTEAFF. For the CDR3, the DNA is TGCGCCAGCAGCCAAGAAGGCGGGGGTATGAACACTGAAGCTTTCTTT.

The V call is TRBV27, the J call TRBJ2-1; 15 bases are a match to TRBD2. V shed 5 bases, J shed 4 bases, and the junction held 12 bases outside the gene matches. The germline V gene has CDR1 MNHEY and CDR2 SMNVEV (reference sequence). The CDR3 contains 19 residues. This CDR3 is CASSPGLAGGAGVYNEQFF. In DNA, the CDR3 is TGTGCCAGCAGTCCTGGACTAGCGGGGGGGGCCGGGGTTTACAATGAGCAGTTCTTC.

This chain links TRBV27 with TRBJ1-2, with 10 bases aligning to TRBD1. The CDR3 length is 16 residues. V shed 3 bases, J shed 1 base, and the junction held 5 bases outside the gene matches. Germline V CDR1 and CDR2: MNHEY, SMNVEV (reference sequence). The DNA for the CDR3 is TGTGCCAGCAGTTTTTTTGGGACAGGGGTTAACTATGGCTACACCTTC. Its protein product is CASSFFGTGVNYGYTF.

This chain uses TRBV7-2 with TRBJ2-2, with a weak D call TRBD2 (6 bases). CDR3 length: 14 amino acids. CDR1 is SGHTA and CDR2 is FQGNSA in the germline V gene. V was trimmed by 5 bases and J by 4 bases, leaving 11 bases between them. The CDR3 sequence: CASSHPGGTGELFF. Written as DNA, the CDR3 is TGTGCCAGCAGCCACCCCGGGGGCACCGGGGAGCTGTTTTTT.

The chain carries TRBV12-1 and TRBJ2-5; TRBD2 is taken as the D call from the table, unchecked against the DNA. TRBV12-1 counts as a pseudogene. CDR3 length equals 13 residues. The chain's CDR3 is CASSLLAGETQYF. In nucleotides, the CDR3 is TGTGCCAGCAGCTTGCTAGCGGGAGAGACCCAGTACTTC.